This T cell receptor (beta chain) was recorded in a study of blood T cell repertoires in COVID-19. Overall study context: Acute-phase and convalescent COVID-19 samples originated in the United States, Italy and Spain. PBMCs, B-cell-depleted T cells, or T cells provided the cDNA or gDNA that made up the material.

As originally analysed: Reference gene primers were amplified, and this amplification served to estimate nucleated cell counts. Sequenced by immunoSEQ multiplex PCR; TCRdb stores in-frame clones only, minus some. Clonal size and the V and J genes are those of that table, whereas D and trimming came from the DNA. This sample has approximately 90,000 clones, with roughly 80% found just once. CDR3 length: 13 amino acids. V was shortened by 3 bases and J by 11 bases, with 16 bases between the two germline ends. The clonotype originates from a man aged 55 to 69 with acute or convalescent COVID-19. The chain combines TRBV12-3 or TRBV12-4 with TRBJ1-1; possible D gene TRBD1, 6 bases. The sequencing sample was made of peripheral blood. CDR3 protein: CASSFGRGFAAFF. DNA of the CDR3: TGTGCCAGCAGTTTTGGCAGGGGATTCGCGGCTTTCTTT.